The entry that follows covers one TCR beta chain sequence. The antigen is not known. The record originates from a study of tumor-infiltrating lymphocytes in primary liver carcinoma. Study at large: Staging placed the tumors at T1-T3 N0M0, and they measured about 4.2 to 10 cm across.

Extraction of RNA together with DNA used roughly 19-32 mg of unsorted bulk tissue. Looked up from germline, CDR1 is KGHDR and CDR2 is SFDVKD. The CDR3 has 13 residues. The V end was cut by 5 bases, the J end by 6 bases, with 10 bases between. Study-wide findings and caveats: Tumor-adjacent and tumor-blood pairs displayed less overlap than did pairs of tumor regions.

Production of TCR beta cDNA used approximately 480 ng total RNA together with a constant-region primer. Libraries covering TCR beta were generated through three nested multiplex PCR rounds (using a slightly modified ARM-PCR). A C-beta reverse primer and TRBV1-TRBV30 forward primers served in each of the first two PCR rounds, at ten to eleven cycles apiece. Each CDR3 protein gets one entry after TCRdb re-called the multiplex PCR reads with MiXCR. The data contain around 120,000 distinct CDR3 sequences, approximately 71% of them seen just once; the ten biggest clones take up 8% to 9%. The sample consisted of tumor-adjacent normal liver tissue. The chain combines TRBV24-1 with TRBJ1-5; D not certain. The sequence derives from a woman aged 55-69 years with primary liver carcinoma and hepatitis B virus infection. The CDR3 coding sequence is TGTGCCACCAGTGCAAGGTCGGGTCAGCCCCAGCATTTT. It codes for CATSARSGQPQHF.